These 18 T cell receptor beta chains were all obtained from the same sample, sequenced in a study of CD8+CD57+ T cells in acquired aplastic anemia. Patients picked for sequencing had shown CD8+CD57+ cell expansion detected by flow cytometry. CDR3 and TCR beta VDJ profiling relied on genomic DNA as the template. Each CDR3 protein gets one entry after TCRdb re-called the reads with MiXCR. The top ten clones hold about 0.8% of a sample with 450,000 to 600,000 distinct CDR3 sequences, roughly 34% of them seen once. The specimen sequenced was sorted CD4+, CD8+, or CD8+CD57+ T cells (not recorded which) from PBMCs. The receptor source for this set is a human donor with aplastic anemia.

This clonotype has ten or more counts. The chain joins TRBV19 to TRBJ1-3, with D possibly TRBD1 on 5 matching bases. V shed 8 bases and J shed 0 bases, with 14 bases lying between them. The germline V gene has CDR1 LNHDA and CDR2 SQIVND (reference sequence). This CDR3 is built from 15 residues. CDR3 DNA sequence: TGTGCCAGTCGATCGGGGGATGTCTCTGGAAACACCATATATTTT. Protein sequence: CASRSGDVSGNTIYF. Together with reference TRBV19 and TRBJ1-3, the CDR3 gives the full variable domain: DGGITQSPKYLFRKEGQNVTLSCEQNLNHDAMYWYRQDPGQGLRLIYYSQIVNDFQKGDIAEGYSVSREKKESFPLTVTSAQKNPTAFYLCASRSGDVSGNTIYFGEGSWLTVV.

This chain connects TRBV15 to TRBJ1-6; D gene ambiguous. Germline V lookup: CDR1 LNHNV, CDR2 YYDKDF (reference sequence). This CDR3 comprises 15 residues. Trimming left V 3 bases short and J 0 bases short, with 6 bases between. The CDR3 DNA is TGTGCCACCAGCAGGTCAGACTCCTATAATTCACCCCTCCACTTT. Amino acids: CATSRSDSYNSPLHF.

This clonotype has a handful of counts. The chain employs TRBV12-3 or TRBV12-4 and TRBJ2-7, with D perhaps TRBD1 (6 bases). V was clipped by 6 bases and J by 0 bases, with 18 bases between them. The CDR3 is made up of 16 amino acids. CDR3 in DNA: TGTGCCAGCAGCCTGATGACAGGCGCTAGCTCCTACGAGCAGTACTTC. Translated, it gives CASSLMTGASSYEQYF.

This clonotype occurred many times. The V gene is TRBV12-3 or TRBV12-4, the J gene TRBJ1-6; D gene uncertain. The CDR3 contains 14 residues. V lost 6 bases, J lost 7 bases, and 13 bases lay in between. Here the CDR3 DNA reads TGTGCCAGCAGCTCTCGGACGGAGAATTCACCCCTCCACTTT. This translates into CASSSRTENSPLHF.

This clonotype occurred many times. This chain connects TRBV2 to TRBJ2-5, with a weak D call TRBD2 (5 bases). The germline V gene encodes CDR1 SNHLY and CDR2 FYNNEI. This CDR3 is 13 amino acids long. With 7 bases removed from V and 5 bases from J, the gap between germline ends came to 14 bases. CDR3 sequence (DNA): TGTGCCAGCATCCCCGGGGTGGGGGAGACCCAGTACTTC. Amino acid sequence: CASIPGVGETQYF.

This clonotype was found a few times. This chain links TRBV12-3 or TRBV12-4 with TRBJ2-3; 9 bases match TRBD2. Losses at the gene ends were 8 bases for V and 4 bases for J; bases not matched to a gene: 4. This CDR3 has 13 residues. CDR3 amino acids: CASLAGESDTQYF. As DNA, the CDR3 is TGTGCCAGCTTAGCGGGGGAGTCAGATACGCAGTATTTT.

The V gene is TRBV3-1, the J gene TRBJ1-4; D gene uncertain. V lost 4 bases, J lost 0 bases, and 9 bases lay in between. Per the germline V gene, CDR1 is LGHDT and CDR2 is YNNKEL (reference sequence). CDR3 length equals 15 residues. Here the CDR3 reads CASSPTHATNEKLFF. CDR3 in DNA: TGTGCCAGCAGCCCAACGCACGCAACTAATGAAAAACTGTTTTTT.

This clonotype was recorded many times. This chain connects TRBV29-1 to TRBJ2-5, with D unresolved. Trimming took 3 bases from V and 5 from J, leaving 4 bases between them. This CDR3 region has 10 residues. Per germline, CDR1 SQVTM and CDR2 ANQGSEA. The CDR3 DNA follows: TGCAGCGTTGAGGAGGAGACCCAGTACTTC. Amino acid sequence: CSVEEETQYF.

The chain links TRBV2 to TRBJ2-7, with D possibly TRBD1 on 6 matching bases. Germline values: CDR1 SNHLY, CDR2 FYNNEI. The CDR3 totals 14 residues. V lost 6 bases to trimming and J lost 2 bases, with 14 bases between them. This chain's CDR3 is CASRRPGDTYEQYF. In nucleotides, the CDR3 is TGTGCCAGCAGGCGCCCCGGGGACACCTACGAGCAGTACTTC.

The rearrangement joins TRBV11-2 to TRBJ2-5; 10 positions match TRBD2. CDR3 size: 16 residues. With 5 bases clipped from V and 4 bases from J, the junction kept 10 bases outside the gene matches. Germline CDR1 reads SGHAT; CDR2 reads FQNNGV. Here the CDR3 DNA reads TGTGCCAGCAGCCTGAACAGCGGGGGGGCCCTAGAGACCCAGTACTTC. This translates into CASSLNSGGALETQYF.

The table lists this clonotype with a few counts. This chain connects TRBV9 to TRBJ1-1; no clear D gene. Per the germline V gene, CDR1 is SGDLS and CDR2 is YYNGEE. The CDR3 contains 13 residues. With 4 bases removed from V and 1 base from J, the gap between germline ends came to 8 bases. The CDR3 loop is CASSKEQNTEAFF. In DNA form, the CDR3 reads TGTGCCAGCAGCAAAGAACAGAACACTGAAGCTTTCTTT.

There are a few counts of this clonotype. V is TRBV27 and J is TRBJ1-5; D might be TRBD1 (5 bases). The CDR3 has 13 residues. Trimming stripped 4 bases from V and 3 bases from J, with 7 bases between. The germline CDR1 and CDR2 sequences are MNHEY and SMNVEV (reference sequence). CDR3 sequence: CASSSGHNQPQHF. The CDR3 bases are TGTGCCAGCAGTTCAGGACACAATCAGCCCCAGCATTTT.

This clonotype was seen many times. This sequence joins TRBV15 and TRBJ2-3; D ambiguous. The CDR3 extends over 15 amino acids. The V gene lost 0 bases and the J gene lost 3 bases, with 10 bases spanning the gap. Germline values: CDR1 LNHNV, CDR2 YYDKDF (reference sequence). CDR3 bases: TGTGCCACCAGCAGAGAGGCAGCGTTGACAGATACGCAGTATTTT. It translates to CATSREAALTDTQYF.

A note on this clonotype: This CDR3 fails to terminate in the conserved phenylalanine or tryptophan, so it likely reflects a read error. This chain uses TRBV5-1 with TRBJ1-2; TRBD1 is a possible D gene (5 bases). V was shortened by 0 bases and J by 11 bases, with 14 bases between the two germline ends. The CDR3 totals 13 residues. The germline CDR1 and CDR2 sequences are SGHRS and YFSETQ. The CDR3 is CASSLEDNWKYTL. The CDR3 DNA sequence: TGCGCCAGCAGCTTGGAGGACAACTGGAAGTACACCCTC.

V is TRBV9 and J is TRBJ1-1; D may be TRBD1 (6 bases). This CDR3 comprises 15 residues. Germline V gives CDR1 SGDLS, CDR2 YYNGEE. Trimming took off 3 bases at V and 1 base at J, with 13 bases between the two ends. In DNA form, the CDR3 reads TGTGCCAGCAGCGCCGGAGCGACAGGGAACACTGAAGCTTTCTTT. It codes for CASSAGATGNTEAFF.

This clonotype was counted a few times. This chain links TRBV6-2 or TRBV6-3 with TRBJ2-7, with unresolved D. Germline-derived CDR1 and CDR2 are MNHEY and SVGEGT. The CDR3 runs 18 residues. The ends were cut back, 1 base at V and 3 bases at J, with 22 bases in the middle. As DNA, the CDR3 is TGTGCCAGCAGTTACTACAATCCGAAGCCGAGGAAGAGCTACGAGCAGTACTTC. Its translation is CASSYYNPKPRKSYEQYF.

The chain carries TRBV20-1 and TRBJ2-6; D may be TRBD2 (5 bases). This CDR3 comprises 15 residues. V lost 1 base and J 2 bases, leaving 9 bases between the germline ends. In germline, CDR1 is DFQATT, CDR2 SNEGSKA (reference sequence). CDR3 nucleotide sequence: TGCAGTGCTAGAGTTGAGGGAACTGGGGCCAACGTCCTGACTTTC. Residues: CSARVEGTGANVLTF.

This chain links TRBV5-1 with TRBJ2-7; TRBD1 matches at 9 bases. This CDR3 has 17 residues. Germline loops: CDR1 SGHRS, CDR2 YFSETQ. V was pared by 0 bases and J by 4 bases, with 11 bases of the junction left unmatched. CDR3 DNA: TGCGCCAGCAGCTTGGAAATATCGGGGACAGGGAATTACGAGCAGTACTTC. Its translation is CASSLEISGTGNYEQYF.